These 24 T cell receptor beta chains share one sample of origin, sequenced in a study of regulatory and conventional T cells in breast cancer. MiXCR, run by TCRdb on the PCR reads, gives a single entry per CDR3 protein. The table records approximately 1,200 distinct CDR3 sequences, around 40% of them present only once. Source material: regulatory T cells from blood. All receptors come from a female donor with breast cancer.

This clonotype has only one observation. The chain uses TRBV3-1 and TRBJ2-5; TRBD1 or TRBD2 may be the D gene (5 bases each). This CDR3 contains 15 residues. From germline, CDR1 is LGHDT and CDR2 YNNKEL (reference sequence). V lost 1 base and J lost 1, with 10 bases in between. CDR3: CASSQVRGVQETQYF. CDR3 DNA sequence: TGTGCCAGCAGCCAAGTCAGAGGGGTCCAAGAGACCCAGTACTTC.

Points on this clonotype: This could be a read error, since a much larger clone is one nucleotide away. The conserved phenylalanine or tryptophan is not found at the CDR3 terminus, so this likely reflects a read error. The chain joins TRBV7-2 to TRBJ1-3; unclear D gene. This CDR3 is built from 12 residues. CDR1 and CDR2 from the germline V gene are SGHTA and FQGNSA. V was trimmed by 2 bases and J by 5 bases, leaving 4 bases between them. The CDR3 nucleotides read TGTGCCAGCAGCTTACTTCGAAACACCATATATTTG. Protein: CASSLLRNTIYL.

Regarding this clonotype: Compared with germline, one end of the junction differs, possibly owing to a read error. V gene TRBV29-1 combines with J gene TRBJ2-3; 15 positions agree with TRBD2. CDR3 length equals 20 residues. The germline gives CDR1 SQVTM, CDR2 ANQGSEA. In DNA form, the CDR3 reads TGCAGCGTTGAAACGGAGGGAGGACTAGCGGGAGGGTACCACACAGATACGCAGTACTTT. Its translation: CSVETEGGLAGGYHTDTQYF.

The chain couples TRBV6-5 to TRBJ2-6; TRBD1 agrees at 9 bases. Germline trimming cut 6 bases from V and 4 bases from J; bases unmatched to any gene: 1. The CDR3 is made up of 14 amino acids. Germline CDR1 and CDR2: MNHEY and SVGAGI. In DNA form, the CDR3 reads TGTGCCAGCAGACAGGGGGCGGGGGCCAACGTCCTGACTTTC. Protein sequence: CASRQGAGANVLTF.

In this sample, this clonotype turned up a few times. The chain employs TRBV18 and TRBJ1-1, with a tentative D call TRBD1 (5 bases). Germline assignment: CDR1 KGHSH and CDR2 LQKENI. V lost 6 bases and J 0 bases, leaving 14 bases between the germline ends. The CDR3 has 15 residues. The CDR3 DNA reads TGTGCCAGCTCCCCCGGGACCGTTATGAACACTGAAGCTTTCTTT. This encodes CASSPGTVMNTEAFF. Combining the CDR3 with reference TRBV18 and TRBJ1-1 gives the whole variable domain NAGVMQNPRHLVRRRGQEARLRCSPMKGHSHVYWYRQLPEEGLKFMVYLQKENIIDESGMPKERFSAEFPKEGPSILRIQQVVRGDSAAYFCASSPGTVMNTEAFFGQGTRLTVV.

This clonotype was seen a handful of times. This chain joins TRBV20-1 and TRBJ1-5, with a weak D call TRBD1 (5 bases). Germline lookup yields CDR1 DFQATT and CDR2 SNEGSKA (reference sequence). The CDR3 totals 14 residues. The V gene lost 5 bases and the J gene lost 1 base, with 12 bases spanning the gap. CDR3 bases: TGCAGTGCTGTCCCCGGGGGGAGCAATCAGCCCCAGCATTTT. Its protein product is CSAVPGGSNQPQHF.

Only a few counts were recorded for this clonotype. One junction end does not reproduce the germline sequence, and a read error may be involved. This CDR3 reads CASSYRVNTEASF. The CDR3 DNA is TGTGCCAGCAGCTACCGCGTGAACACTGAAGCTTCCTTT. The rearrangement uses TRBV7-8 and TRBJ1-1; unclear D gene. CDR3 length: 13 residues. Germline assignment: CDR1 SGHVS and CDR2 FQNEAQ.

This clonotype counts as large. The genes are TRBV6-1 and TRBJ1-1; D uncertain. Germline assignment: CDR1 MNHNS and CDR2 SASEGT. V gave up 4 bases and J gave up 4 bases, with 13 bases separating them. The CDR3 is 14 residues long. In DNA, the CDR3 is TGTGCCAGCAGTGGCTCCGCGATGACCACTGAAGCTTTCTTT. Protein sequence: CASSGSAMTTEAFF.

This chain links TRBV7-2 with TRBJ1-6; D might be TRBD1 (5 bases). The germline V gene encodes CDR1 SGHTA and CDR2 FQGNSA. Trimming removed 3 bases at V and 7 bases at J, with 7 bases between. The CDR3 spans 13 residues. In DNA, the CDR3 is TGTGCCAGCAGCTTTAAGGGGAATTCACCCCTCCACTTT. The encoded protein is CASSFKGNSPLHF.

J is TRBJ1-1 and V is TRBV18, with TRBD1 identical over 7 bases. CDR3 size: 14 residues. V gave up 5 bases and J gave up 4 bases; unmatched junction bases: 7. Germline values: CDR1 KGHSH, CDR2 LQKENI. The CDR3 DNA reads as TGTGCCAGCTCATCGGGACAGTCATTCACTGAAGCTTTCTTT. Amino acid sequence: CASSSGQSFTEAFF.

V and J are TRBV5-1 and TRBJ1-1, with D hard to call. From germline, CDR1 is SGHRS and CDR2 YFSETQ. The V end lost 0 bases, the J end lost 0 bases, and 6 bases lay between the germline ends. The CDR3 loop spans 14 amino acids. The CDR3 nucleotides read TGCGCCAGCAGCTTGGTTCCCATGAACACTGAAGCTTTCTTT. This sequence encodes CASSLVPMNTEAFF.

The V call is TRBV20-1, the J call TRBJ1-1, with a tentative D call TRBD1 (5 bases). V lost 7 bases, J lost 2 bases, and 11 bases lay in between. This CDR3 has 12 residues. CDR1 is DFQATT, CDR2 SNEGSKA, per germline (reference sequence). The CDR3 sequence is CSEVRDNTEAFF. CDR3 in DNA: TGCAGTGAGGTCAGGGACAACACTGAAGCTTTCTTT.

This clonotype was detected only a few times. The chain joins TRBV7-2 to TRBJ2-1; TRBD2 is a possible D gene (5 bases). The V end lost 5 bases, the J end lost 7 bases, and 9 bases lay between the germline ends. The CDR3 spans 12 residues. Germline V gives CDR1 SGHTA, CDR2 FQGNSA. In nucleotides, the CDR3 is TGTGCCAGCAGCCTCCGGGGTAATGAGCAGTTCTTC. Its translation: CASSLRGNEQFF.

On this clonotype itself: Sequence at one end of the junction differs from germline and may be a read error. The rearrangement uses TRBV4-2 and TRBJ2-4; D ambiguous. The germline gives CDR1 LGHNA, CDR2 YNFKEQ. CDR3 length: 15 amino acids. In DNA form, the CDR3 reads TGTGCCAGCAGCCAAGATCTCGGCACCAAAAACATTCAGCACTTC. It translates to CASSQDLGTKNIQHF.

Details on this clonotype: This clone may be a read error of a much larger clone one base away. J is TRBJ2-1 and V is TRBV7-9, with D maybe TRBD2 (6 bases). Germline CDR1 SEHNR, CDR2 FQNEAQ (reference sequence). This CDR3 contains 13 residues. The CDR3 is CAGSLRLVGDQFF. The CDR3 nucleotides read TGTGCCGGCAGCTTAAGACTAGTGGGGGACCAGTTCTTC.

This clonotype was picked up a small number of times. V usage is TRBV28 and J usage is TRBJ2-1; 8 bases match TRBD2. Per germline, CDR1 MDHEN and CDR2 SYDVKM. V trimming: 3 bases; J trimming: 10 bases; junction bases outside the gene matches: 11. The CDR3 sequence is 15 residues long. CDR3 in DNA: TGTGCCAGCAGTTTGGCGGGGGGCCCAATTGCCGAGCAGTTCTTC. Its translation is CASSLAGGPIAEQFF.

CDR3: CASSLDSFYGYTF. The CDR3 coding sequence is TGTGCCAGCAGCTTGGACAGTTTCTATGGCTACACCTTC. The chain couples TRBV5-4 to TRBJ1-2; D remains ambiguous. The CDR3 is made up of 13 amino acids. V lost 0 bases, J lost 4 bases, and 7 bases lay in between. Germline V gene lookup returns CDR1 SGHNT and CDR2 YYREEE (reference sequence).

This chain joins TRBV11-2 and TRBJ1-1; D gene unclear. The germline V gene encodes CDR1 SGHAT and CDR2 FQNNGV. The CDR3 has 16 amino acids. Trimming pared 6 bases from V and 0 bases from J, leaving 17 bases between. The CDR3 loop is CASRPAGFTMNTEAFF. The CDR3 region has the DNA TGTGCCAGCAGACCCGCAGGCTTCACTATGAACACTGAAGCTTTCTTT.

Worth noting for this clonotype: A junction boundary mismatches the germline segment, possibly from a read error. The rearrangement joins TRBV12-3 or TRBV12-4 to TRBJ1-2; possibly TRBD1 for D (6 bases). CDR3 length: 11 residues. The CDR3 nucleotides are TGTGCCAGCAGTTTATTGCGGACAGCGTCCTTC. This encodes CASSLLRTASF.

This clonotype was detected only once. The chain links TRBV27 to TRBJ1-1; D remains unclear. In germline, CDR1 is MNHEY, CDR2 SMNVEV (reference sequence). The CDR3 has 12 amino acids. The V and J ends lost 5 bases and 4 bases respectively, with 8 bases between them. This CDR3 is CASSRVGTEAFF. The CDR3 DNA sequence: TGTGCCAGCAGTAGAGTGGGCACTGAAGCTTTCTTT.

J is TRBJ2-7 and V is TRBV7-6; 14 bases line up with TRBD2. With 5 bases clipped from V and 0 bases from J, the junction kept 9 bases outside the gene matches. In germline, CDR1 is SGHVS, CDR2 FNYEAQ. CDR3 length equals 18 residues. Here the CDR3 DNA reads TGTGCCAGCAGCCGACTACCGGGACTAGCGGGGGACTCCTACGAGCAGTACTTC. Translating gives CASSRLPGLAGDSYEQYF.

The rearrangement links TRBV5-1 to TRBJ2-1; TRBD2 matches at 9 bases. V shed 0 bases and J 5 bases; nucleotides not matched to a gene: 6. The CDR3 is 16 amino acids. CDR1 SGHRS and CDR2 YFSETQ come from the germline V gene. In DNA, the CDR3 is TGCGCCAGCAGCTTGGCTCTAGCGGGGTTCAACAATGAGCAGTTCTTC. This codes for CASSLALAGFNNEQFF. The variable domain in full, with the rest retrieved from reference TRBV5-1 and TRBJ2-1, is KAGVTQTPRYLIKTRGQQVTLSCSPISGHRSVSWYQQTPGQGLQFLFEYFSETQRNKGNFPGRFSGRQFSNSRSEMNVSTLELGDSALYLCASSLALAGFNNEQFFGPGTRLTVL.

The chain recombines TRBV9 with TRBJ2-7, with D possibly TRBD1 on 6 matching bases. V was shortened by 4 bases and J by 3 bases, with 14 bases between the two germline ends. Per the germline V gene, CDR1 is SGDLS and CDR2 is YYNGEE. The CDR3 has 14 residues. The CDR3 nucleotides read TGTGCCAGCAGCCCCCGAGGACAGAACTACGAGCAGTACTTC. This codes for CASSPRGQNYEQYF. Using reference TRBV9 and TRBJ2-7 for the parts outside the CDR3, the full variable domain is DSGVTQTPKHLITATGQRVTLRCSPRSGDLSVYWYQQSLDQGLQFLIQYYNGEERAKGNILERFSAQQFPDLHSELNLSSLELGDSALYFCASSPRGQNYEQYFGPGTRLTVT.

The chain employs TRBV27 and TRBJ2-4, with D possibly TRBD2 on 5 matching bases. V was clipped by 3 bases and J by 9 bases, with 12 bases between them. Germline V gene sequence: CDR1 MNHEY, CDR2 SMNVEV (reference sequence). The CDR3 contains 13 residues. The CDR3 DNA sequence: TGTGCCAGCAGTTTCTTGGGGAGCGGCATTCAGTACTTC. The encoded protein is CASSFLGSGIQYF.